This TCR beta chain emerged from a study of CD8 T cells in ankylosing spondylitis. Study findings and constraints: Made up of several highly homologous variants, a TCR beta motif appeared characteristic of ankylosing spondylitis blood.

TCRdb reprocessed the 5' RACE reads with MiXCR, giving one entry per CDR3 protein. The sample has about 800,000 distinct CDR3 sequences; about 12% are singletons. This clonotype was recorded a few times. The antigen remains unidentified. The CDR3 runs 16 residues. Germline CDR1 reads LNHNV; CDR2 reads YYDKDF (reference sequence). V shed 2 bases and J shed 2 bases, with 13 bases lying between them. The receptor was derived from a male donor with ankylosing spondylitis. Material for sequencing was blood, either unsorted or a sorted T cell fraction (not recorded which). This rearrangement joins TRBV15 to TRBJ2-1; the D is unclear. The CDR3 nucleotides read TGTGCCACCAGCAGATCTCTGCGACCCACCTACAATGAGCAGTTCTTC. Translated, it gives CATSRSLRPTYNEQFF.